The 9 T cell receptor beta chains presented below share a single source sample, sequenced in a study of beta chain features in type 1 diabetes. Whole-study results and caveats: Moderate yet significant TCRB CDR3 shortening was seen in Type 1 diabetes patients in all four CD4+ subsets.

These receptors are not linked to any known antigen. The authors reverse transcribed all of the isolated RNA, so sequencing captured expressed TCRB transcripts. The method was immunoSEQ multiplex PCR; TCRdb's version includes in-frame clones alone and lacks a portion of them. The sample shows about 360,000 clones, 10% to 15% of them seen only once. The source material was naive CD4+ T cells from blood. All receptors come from a woman under 30 with type 1 diabetes.

This chain connects TRBV4-2 to TRBJ2-2; 9 nucleotides agree with TRBD1. The CDR3 sequence is 16 residues long. The ends lost 1 base at V and 4 bases at J; junction bases unmatched: 4. The germline CDR1 and CDR2 sequences are LGHNA and YNFKEQ. The CDR3 DNA reads TGTGCCAGCAGCCAAGGACAGGGGGTCCCCACCGGGGAGCTGTTTTTT. Encoded protein: CASSQGQGVPTGELFF.

V usage is TRBV7-2 and J usage is TRBJ2-5; perhaps TRBD2 as D (6 bases). Germline assignment: CDR1 SGHTA and CDR2 FQGNSA. The CDR3 consists of 13 residues. V was clipped by 5 bases and J by 5 bases, with 12 bases between them. CDR3 residues: CASSPPGVETQYF. CDR3 sequence (DNA): TGTGCCAGCAGCCCGCCGGGGGTCGAGACCCAGTACTTC.

The CDR3 sequence is CAWGFGLAGSQQFF. The CDR3 DNA follows: TGTGCCTGGGGATTCGGGCTAGCGGGAAGTCAGCAGTTCTTC. The V gene is TRBV30, the J gene TRBJ2-1; TRBD2 matches 9 bases. This CDR3 region has 14 residues. CDR1 is GTSNPN, CDR2 SVGIG, per germline (reference sequence). V trimming: 5 bases; J trimming: 11 bases; junction bases outside the gene matches: 13.

This clone was seen a few times. The rearrangement uses TRBV5-4 and TRBJ2-5; 11 nucleotides align to TRBD2. The V gene end was trimmed by 4 bases and the J gene end by 4 bases; junction bases not matched to a gene: 3. Germline CDR1 is SGHNT and CDR2 is YYREEE (reference sequence). This CDR3 is built from 14 residues. Written as DNA, the CDR3 is TGTGCCAGCAGCCAAACTAGCGGGGGAGAGACCCAGTACTTC. It yields the protein CASSQTSGGETQYF.

Only a few counts were recorded for this clone. The J gene is TRBJ2-3, the V gene TRBV30; D gene unclear. CDR3 length equals 12 residues. Per germline, CDR1 GTSNPN and CDR2 SVGIG (reference sequence). V lost 0 bases to trimming and J lost 4 bases, with 5 bases between them. CDR3 sequence (DNA): TGTGCCTGGAGTGTTAGTTCAGATACGCAGTATTTT. It specifies CAWSVSSDTQYF.

This clone was recorded a few times. The chain joins TRBV18 to TRBJ2-5, with a tentative D call TRBD2 (5 bases). The CDR3 is 13 residues long. The germline V gene has CDR1 KGHSH and CDR2 LQKENI. Trimming cost V 6 bases and J 3 bases, with 11 bases left between them. CDR3 DNA: TGTGCCAGCTCCCGGGCCGGGGAAGAGACCCAGTACTTC. This translates into CASSRAGEETQYF.

The CDR3: CASSQSGGPGGNTIYF. CDR3 nucleotide sequence: TGCGCCAGCAGTCAATCTGGCGGGCCCGGGGGAAACACCATATATTTT. The chain combines TRBV23-1 with TRBJ1-3; D not resolved. TRBV23-1 is classed as an ORF, of uncertain function. V gave up 0 bases and J gave up 4 bases, with 13 bases separating them. There are 16 residues in the CDR3.

V gene TRBV10-3 combines with J gene TRBJ1-2, with D perhaps TRBD1 (5 bases). Germline loops: CDR1 ENHRY, CDR2 SYGVKD. This CDR3 is 14 amino acids long. Trimming removed 5 bases from V and 4 bases from J, with 14 bases in between. CDR3 bases: TGTGCCATCAGTCGAAGTCAGGGAATCTATGGCTACACCTTC. Protein: CAISRSQGIYGYTF.

This clone was counted only a few times. This chain uses TRBV7-2 with TRBJ2-7; 12 bases are a match to TRBD2. Germline loops: CDR1 SGHTA, CDR2 FQGNSA. The CDR3 contains 16 residues. The ends lost 4 bases at V and 4 bases at J; junction bases unmatched: 8. Written as DNA, the CDR3 is TGTGCCAGCAGCTCTCAACCCGGGACTAGCGGGTACGAGCAGTACTTC. This encodes CASSSQPGTSGYEQYF.